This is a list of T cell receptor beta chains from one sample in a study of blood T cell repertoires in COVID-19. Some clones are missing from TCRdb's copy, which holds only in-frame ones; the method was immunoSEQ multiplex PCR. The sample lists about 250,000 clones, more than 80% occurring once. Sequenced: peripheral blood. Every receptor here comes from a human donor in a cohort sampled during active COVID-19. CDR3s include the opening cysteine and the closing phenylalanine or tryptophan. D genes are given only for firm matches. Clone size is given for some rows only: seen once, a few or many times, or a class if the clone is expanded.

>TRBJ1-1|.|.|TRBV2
TGTGCCAGCAGGAGAACAGGGTTATTTGAAGCTTTCTTT
CASRRTGLFEAFF
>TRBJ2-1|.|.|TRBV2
TGTGCCAGCAGGGACACCGGTGAGCAGTTCTTC
CASRDTGEQFF
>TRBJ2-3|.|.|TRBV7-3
TGTGCCAGCAGCTTAGAGGCGGTGCGCACAGATACGCAGTATTTT
CASSLEAVRTDTQYF
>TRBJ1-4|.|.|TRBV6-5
TGTGCCAGCAGTTCATGGGGGGAGAATGAAAAACTGTTTTTT
CASSSWGENEKLFF
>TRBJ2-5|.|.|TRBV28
TGTGCCAGCAGTTCTACCTCAGGGGTAGAGACCCAGTACTTC
CASSSTSGVETQYF
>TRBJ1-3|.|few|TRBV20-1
TGCAGTGCTAGTTTTGGGCGAGAGAGCGGAAACACCATATATTTT
CSASFGRESGNTIYF
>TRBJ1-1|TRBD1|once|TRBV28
TGTGCCAGCAGCCCGACAGGGGAGCCTTGGGAAGCTTTCTTT
CASSPTGEPWEAFF
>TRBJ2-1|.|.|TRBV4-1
TGCGCCAGCAGCCAAGATTTTCCGGACTCGTTATATTCCTACAATGAGCAGTTCTTC
CASSQDFPDSLYSYNEQFF
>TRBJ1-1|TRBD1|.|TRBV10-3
TGTGCCATCAGAAGTCAGGGGGAACGCACTGAAGCTTTCTTT
CAIRSQGERTEAFF
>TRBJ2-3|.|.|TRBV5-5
TGTGCCAGCAGCTGTTGGACAGAGGGGGTTTCAGATACGCAGTATTTT
CASSCWTEGVSDTQYF